Reported below is one TCR beta chain. PCR used 60 Vbeta primers and 13 Jbeta primers. Measured with immunoSEQ multiplex PCR; TCRdb has only the in-frame clones, and not every one. Among about 100,000 clones listed, approximately 80% were seen once. The sample comes from a study of cytomegalovirus exposure and HLA in healthy donors. The ends were cut back, 2 bases at V and 0 bases at J, with 5 bases in the middle. CDR3 length: 14 residues. The V gene's germline CDR1 is MNHNS and CDR2 SASEGT. The origin of this receptor is a woman between 65 and 79 years old in good health and CMV-seropositive. The V gene is TRBV6-1, the J gene TRBJ1-5; D gene unclear. Sequenced material: PBMCs. CDR3 bases: TGTGCCAGCAGTGAACTTAATAGCAATCAGCCCCAGCATTTT. Residues: CASSELNSNQPQHF.